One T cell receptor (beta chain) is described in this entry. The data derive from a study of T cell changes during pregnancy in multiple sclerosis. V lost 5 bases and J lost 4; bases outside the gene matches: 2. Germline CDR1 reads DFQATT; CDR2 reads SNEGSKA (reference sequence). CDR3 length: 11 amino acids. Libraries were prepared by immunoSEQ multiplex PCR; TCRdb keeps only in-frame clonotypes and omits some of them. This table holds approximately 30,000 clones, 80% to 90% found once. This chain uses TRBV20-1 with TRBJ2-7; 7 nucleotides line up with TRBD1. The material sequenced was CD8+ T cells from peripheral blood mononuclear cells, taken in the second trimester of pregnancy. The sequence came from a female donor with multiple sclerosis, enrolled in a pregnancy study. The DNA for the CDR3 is TGCAGTGCTTCGACAGGGTACGAGCAGTACTTC. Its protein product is CSASTGYEQYF.